These T cell receptor beta chains were read from a single sample in a study of cytomegalovirus exposure and HLA in healthy donors. The method was immunoSEQ multiplex PCR; TCRdb's version includes in-frame clones alone and lacks a portion of them. The table shows fewer than 100,000 clones, with about 75% occurring only once. The sequencing sample was made of PBMCs. These receptors were obtained from a man aged 40-50 years in good health and CMV-seropositive. The CDR3 runs from the conserved cysteine through the conserved F or W. D genes are given only for firm matches. Only some rows state a clone size, as once, few, many or a class for expanded clones.

.	TRBV7-9	13	TRBD1	TRBJ1-1	CASSSTGEAEAFF	TGTGCCAGCAGCTCCACAGGGGAGGCTGAAGCTTTCTTT
few	TRBV6-1	13	.	TRBJ1-2	CASSVGGVNGYTF	TGTGCCAGCAGTGTTGGAGGGGTTAATGGCTACACCTTC
.	TRBV7-9	13	TRBD1	TRBJ1-1	CASSLQTGTDAFF	TGTGCCAGCAGCTTACAGACAGGGACCGACGCTTTCTTT
.	TRBV11-2	16	.	TRBJ1-1	CASSSHDQGYNTEAFF	TGTGCCAGCAGCTCCCACGATCAGGGCTATAATACTGAAGCTTTCTTT
.	TRBV5-1	15	.	TRBJ1-1	CASSLATGMNTEAFF	TGCGCCAGCAGCTTGGCTACAGGGATGAACACTGAAGCTTTCTTT
.	TRBV6-6	12	.	TRBJ2-1	CASTLAVNEQFF	TGTGCCAGCACCCTCGCAGTCAATGAGCAGTTCTTC
once	TRBV7-8	17	.	TRBJ1-5	CASSLGAGVYSNQPQHF	TGTGCCAGCAGCTTAGGGGCGGGAGTTTATAGCAATCAGCCCCAGCATTTT
.	TRBV5-6	16	TRBD1	TRBJ2-2	CASSLRSEQGAGELFF	TGTGCCAGCAGCTTGAGAAGTGAACAGGGGGCCGGGGAGCTGTTTTTT
.	TRBV5-1	15	TRBD1	TRBJ1-6	CASSSQGMGDSPLHF	TGCGCCAGCAGCTCACAGGGGATGGGCGATTCACCCCTCCACTTT
.	TRBV6-1	15	.	TRBJ2-7	CASSEGSRVTHEQYF	TGTGCCAGCAGTGAAGGAAGCAGGGTCACCCACGAGCAGTACTTC
few	TRBV2	13	.	TRBJ2-5	CASSSAGRETQYF	TGTGCCAGCAGTTCGGCAGGGCGTGAGACCCAGTACTTC
.	TRBV4-3	15	.	TRBJ1-5	CASSQGAYGNQPQHF	TGCGCCAGCAGCCAAGGGGCATACGGCAATCAGCCCCAGCATTTT
.	TRBV7-9	16	.	TRBJ2-1	CASSLSADISYNEQFF	TGTGCCAGCAGCTTATCGGCGGACATCTCCTACAATGAGCAGTTCTTC
.	TRBV9	16	TRBD2	TRBJ2-2	CASSDAGGGWTGELFF	TGTGCCAGCAGCGATGCCGGCGGGGGGTGGACCGGGGAGCTGTTTTTT
.	TRBV4-1	17	.	TRBJ2-4	CASSQDPNSLAKNIQYF	TGCGCCAGCAGCCAAGATCCGAACAGCCTAGCCAAAAACATTCAGTACTTC
few	TRBV6-4	14	TRBD1	TRBJ2-1	CASRQDRAYNEQFF	TGTGCCAGCAGACAAGACAGGGCCTACAATGAGCAGTTCTTC
.	TRBV6-5	16	.	TRBJ2-2	CASSYSPGLNTGELFF	TGTGCCAGCAGTTACTCCCCGGGACTTAACACCGGGGAGCTGTTTTTT
.	TRBV6-4	15	TRBD2	TRBJ2-2	CASSPLAGGTGELFF	TGTGCCAGCAGTCCCTTGGCGGGGGGCACCGGGGAGCTGTTTTTT
.	TRBV27	17	.	TRBJ2-3	CASKRLQGALVADTQYF	TGTGCCAGCAAGCGCCTACAGGGAGCACTAGTCGCAGATACGCAGTATTTT
.	TRBV7-7	14	.	TRBJ2-5	CASSSGGAGETQYF	TGTGCTAGCAGCTCTGGGGGGGCCGGAGAGACCCAGTACTTC
.	TRBV27	14	TRBD1	TRBJ1-2	CASSQRDRIYGYTF	TGTGCCAGCAGTCAGAGGGACAGGATATATGGCTACACCTTC
.	TRBV6-4	15	.	TRBJ1-5	CASSGQLNSNQPQHF	TGTGCCAGCAGTGGACAGTTAAATAGCAATCAGCCCCAGCATTTT
.	TRBV9	17	TRBD2	TRBJ2-1	CASSAGPGLAGRVEQFF	TGTGCCAGCAGCGCCGGACCGGGACTAGCGGGACGGGTCGAGCAGTTCTTC
.	TRBV7-7	15	TRBD2	TRBJ2-1	CASSLSASGDNEQFF	TGTGCTAGCAGCTTATCGGCTAGCGGGGACAATGAGCAGTTCTTC
.	TRBV2	14	TRBD2	TRBJ2-4	CASRGGTSYNIQYF	TGTGCCAGCCGGGGAGGGACTAGCTATAACATTCAGTACTTC
.	TRBV9	20	TRBD1	TRBJ2-6	CASSVVGTGISGRGANVLTF	TGTGCCAGCAGCGTAGTTGGGACAGGGATCTCAGGGCGCGGGGCCAACGTCCTGACTTTC
once	TRBV5-1	14	.	TRBJ1-1	CASSFQGKNTEAFF	TGCGCCAGCAGTTTTCAGGGGAAGAACACTGAAGCTTTCTTT
.	TRBV5-6	15	.	TRBJ1-3	CASSLTGTTGNTIYF	TGTGCCAGCAGCTTAACCGGGACAACAGGAAACACCATATATTTT
.	TRBV5-6	14	.	TRBJ1-2	CASSSNRVGYGYTF	TGTGCCAGCAGCTCTAACAGGGTCGGCTATGGCTACACCTTC
few	TRBV10-1	17	TRBD2	TRBJ2-7	CASSEQWTSGATYEQYF	TGCGCCAGCAGTGAGCAATGGACTAGCGGGGCGACCTACGAGCAGTACTTC
.	TRBV5-6	12	TRBD2	TRBJ2-1	CASSLGTSLLFF	TGTGCCAGCAGCTTGGGGACTAGCTTACTGTTCTTC
few	TRBV7-9	16	TRBD1	TRBJ1-3	CASLTLTGGNGNTIYF	TGTGCCAGCCTTACCCTGACAGGGGGAAATGGAAACACCATATATTTT
.	TRBV27	12	.	TRBJ1-2	CASSSWGRGYTF	TGTGCCAGCAGTTCGTGGGGGCGTGGCTACACCTTC
.	TRBV4-1	15	.	TRBJ1-1	CASSPRTGSYAEAFF	TGCGCCAGCAGCCCTAGAACAGGGTCCTACGCTGAAGCTTTCTTT
.	TRBV7-9	14	TRBD1	TRBJ2-7	CASSSWDRGGEQYF	TGTGCCAGCAGCTCCTGGGACAGGGGTGGCGAGCAGTACTTC
few	TRBV20-1	11	.	TRBJ1-1	CSARSPLGAFF	TGCAGTGCCCGGAGCCCTCTGGGAGCTTTCTTT
.	TRBV6-5	16	.	TRBJ1-6	CASSYGQPSDNSPLHF	TGTGCCAGCAGTTACGGACAGCCTTCCGATAATTCACCCCTCCACTTT
.	TRBV27	15	TRBD2	TRBJ2-7	CAARGGRAPPYEQYF	TGTGCCGCCCGCGGCGGGAGGGCCCCCCCCTACGAGCAGTACTTC
.	TRBV7-2	16	TRBD2	TRBJ2-5	CASSTESGGAEETQYF	TGTGCCAGCAGCACAGAGAGCGGGGGGGCCGAAGAGACCCAGTACTTC
.	TRBV6-1	11	.	TRBJ1-1	CASSASFRAFF	TGTGCCAGCAGTGCTAGTTTTAGAGCTTTCTTT
.	TRBV5-1	17	TRBD1	TRBJ2-3	CASSSGTGGPSTDTQYF	TGCGCCAGCAGCTCCGGGACAGGGGGCCCTAGCACAGATACGCAGTATTTT
.	TRBV7-9	17	TRBD2	TRBJ2-3	CASSLILAGVSTDTQYF	TGTGCCAGCAGCTTAATACTAGCGGGAGTGAGCACAGATACGCAGTATTTT
.	TRBV5-4	16	TRBD2	TRBJ2-7	CASSSGLAGGIYEQYF	TGTGCCAGCAGCTCGGGACTAGCGGGGGGGATCTACGAGCAGTACTTC
.	TRBV5-4	11	.	TRBJ2-5	CASSLAETQYF	TGTGCCAGCAGCTTGGCGGAGACCCAGTACTTC
.	TRBV2	14	.	TRBJ1-5	CASSDQGQNQPQHF	TGTGCCAGCAGTGATCAGGGACAAAATCAGCCCCAGCATTTT
.	TRBV11-2	14	.	TRBJ2-1	CASSFLNLGNEQFF	TGTGCCAGCAGCTTCCTCAACCTCGGTAATGAGCAGTTCTTC
.	TRBV5-1	15	TRBD1	TRBJ2-7	CASSPGTGGAREQYF	TGCGCCAGCAGCCCCGGGACAGGGGGCGCTCGGGAGCAGTACTTC
.	TRBV9	17	.	TRBJ2-6	CASSVGGGRAGANVLTF	TGTGCCAGCAGCGTTGGGGGCGGTCGGGCTGGGGCCAACGTCCTGACTTTC
.	TRBV5-4	12	.	TRBJ2-5	CASSAPGVLQYF	TGTGCCAGCAGCGCGCCCGGGGTTCTTCAGTACTTC
few	TRBV28	15	.	TRBJ1-3	CATLSVPHSGNTIYF	TGTGCCACCCTTTCGGTACCGCACTCTGGAAACACCATATATTTT
.	TRBV28	13	TRBD1	TRBJ1-1	CASRPGGNTEAFF	TGTGCCAGCAGACCAGGGGGGAACACTGAAGCTTTCTTT